Here is one T cell receptor (beta chain) with its context. Its antigen is as yet unknown. Sample-barcoded 5' priming and a J-beta primer mix drove a second PCR of roughly 6 to 12 cycles. TCRdb passed the 5' RACE reads through MiXCR, listing each CDR3 protein once. The sample holds hundreds of thousands of distinct CDR3 sequences; approximately 59% are singletons and the top ten take 30% to 40%. The data belong to a study of blood T cells in healthy people across ages. Researchers isolated at least 7 million PBMCs per sample. The germline V gene has CDR1 MNHNY and CDR2 SVGAGI (reference sequence). This CDR3 contains 16 residues. The V end was cut by 6 bases, the J end by 4 bases, with 18 bases between. Findings and caveats of the study: Higher diversity, along with more naive CD4+ cells, distinguished long-lived donors from aged donors. Among T cells, TCR beta diversity per million cells dropped roughly linearly as age rose.

The V and J genes are TRBV6-6 and TRBJ2-2, with D maybe TRBD1 (5 bases). This sequence was found in a man between 60 and 75 years old in good health. Sequenced sample: blood. The CDR3, as DNA: TGTGCCAGCAGCAGAATATCGCCAGACAGCACCGGGGAGCTGTTTTTT. It specifies CASSRISPDSTGELFF.